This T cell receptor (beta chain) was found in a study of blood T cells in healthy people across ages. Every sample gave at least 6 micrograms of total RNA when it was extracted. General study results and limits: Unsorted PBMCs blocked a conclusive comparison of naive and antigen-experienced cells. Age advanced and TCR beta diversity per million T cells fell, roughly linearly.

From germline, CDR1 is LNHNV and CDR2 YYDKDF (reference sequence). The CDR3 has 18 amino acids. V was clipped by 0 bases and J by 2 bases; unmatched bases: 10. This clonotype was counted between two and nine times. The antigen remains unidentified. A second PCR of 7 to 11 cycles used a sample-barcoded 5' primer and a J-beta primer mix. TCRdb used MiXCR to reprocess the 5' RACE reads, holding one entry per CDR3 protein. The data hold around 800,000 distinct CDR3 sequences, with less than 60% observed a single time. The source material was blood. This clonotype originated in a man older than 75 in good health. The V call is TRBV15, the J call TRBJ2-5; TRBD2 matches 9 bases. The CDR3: CATSRDIASGTSQETQYF. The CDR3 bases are TGTGCCACCAGCAGAGATATAGCTAGCGGGACTTCACAAGAGACCCAGTACTTC.